This is a list of T cell receptor beta chains from one sample in a study of T cells of healthy individuals. TCRdb called the 5' RACE reads again in MiXCR, with one record for every CDR3 protein. Among around 79,000 distinct CDR3 sequences listed, 5% were seen once. These receptor sequences come from a female donor in good health. Both conserved end residues are part of each CDR3. D genes are given only for firm matches. Part of the rows lack a size; the others show once, few, many or a class for expanded clones.

>many|TRBJ1-1|.|TRBV4-3
TGCGCCAGCAGCCAAGATACAAGGTTAATGAACACTGAAGCTTTCTTT
CASSQDTRLMNTEAFF
>few|TRBJ1-1|.|TRBV7-6
TGTGCCAGCAGCTTATCGGGGGTTGTCGGGGAAGCTTTCTTT
CASSLSGVVGEAFF
>.|TRBJ1-1|TRBD1|TRBV6-2/TRBV6-3
TGTGCCAGCAGTTACCCGCGGGACAGGGGTGACACTGAAGCTTTCTTT
CASSYPRDRGDTEAFF
>.|TRBJ2-7|.|TRBV12-3/TRBV12-4
TGTGCCAGCACCCGGGGACACCTGGGGGACGAGCAGTACTTC
CASTRGHLGDEQYF
>.|TRBJ2-5|.|TRBV7-2
TGTGCCAGCAGCTTAGCCCCCACAGGCGGCGGAGGGACCCAGTACTTC
CASSLAPTGGGGTQYF
>many|TRBJ2-5|TRBD2|TRBV18
TGTGCCAGCTCACCGGGACTAGTTGAGACCCAGTACTTC
CASSPGLVETQYF
>many|TRBJ2-3|.|TRBV25-1
TGTGCCAGCACCCCGGACAGCACAGATACGCAGTATTTT
CASTPDSTDTQYF
>many|TRBJ2-2|.|TRBV5-1
TGCGCCAGCAGCTTGTGGGAGACGAACACCGGGGAGCTGTTTTTT
CASSLWETNTGELFF
>many|TRBJ2-7|.|TRBV4-1
TGCGCCAGCAGCCCCACCGGCCCATCCTACGAGCAGTACTTC
CASSPTGPSYEQYF
>.|TRBJ2-7|TRBD2|TRBV6-6
TGTGCCAGCAGTTACTCTTATAGCGGGAGAACCTACGAGCAGTACTTC
CASSYSYSGRTYEQYF
>.|TRBJ1-1|TRBD1|TRBV5-4
TGTGCCAGCAGCTTGGGTACAGGGGGCAACGTACTGAACACTGAAGCTTTCTTT
CASSLGTGGNVLNTEAFF
>many|TRBJ2-4|.|TRBV7-9
TGTGCCAGCAGCGGGGACATCCTGAGGGGCGACATTCAGTACTTC
CASSGDILRGDIQYF
>many|TRBJ1-2|.|TRBV6-5
TGTGCCAGCAGCTTTAAACAGGGAAACTATGGCTACACCTTC
CASSFKQGNYGYTF
>many|TRBJ2-7|.|TRBV10-3
TGTGCCATCAGCGCTGGCGACGCGAGGAGCTCCTACGAGCAGTACTTC
CAISAGDARSSYEQYF
>many|TRBJ2-6|.|TRBV5-1
TGCGCCAGCAGCTCCGGGGGAAGCTCTGGGGCCAACGTCCTGACTTTC
CASSSGGSSGANVLTF
>.|TRBJ2-2|.|TRBV9
TGTGCCAGCAGCGTAGTATCCGGGAGTGACGGGGAGCTGTTTTTT
CASSVVSGSDGELFF
>many|TRBJ2-1|.|TRBV7-9
TGTGCCAGCAGACGGGAGCGCCTGACCTACAATGAGCAGTTCTTC
CASRRERLTYNEQFF